The 21 T cell receptor beta chains listed next were all sequenced from one sample in a study of blood T cell repertoires in COVID-19. Some clones are missing from TCRdb's copy, which holds only in-frame ones; the method was immunoSEQ multiplex PCR. This table holds 60,000 to 90,000 clones, 80% found once. Sequenced: peripheral blood. These receptors were obtained from a man between 60 and 75 years old with active or convalescent COVID-19.

The J gene is TRBJ2-1, the V gene TRBV10-3; 10 nucleotides align to TRBD1. CDR1 and CDR2 (germline): ENHRY, SYGVKD. The J segment lost 4 bases and the V segment lost 3 bases, leaving 6 bases of the junction unmatched. This CDR3 spans 16 amino acids. The CDR3 DNA reads TGTGCCATCAGTGACCAGACAGGGGGCAAATACAATGAGCAGTTCTTC. Translated, it gives CAISDQTGGKYNEQFF.

The chain couples TRBV6-5 to TRBJ1-5; D is possibly TRBD1 (5 bases). This CDR3 is built from 12 residues. Per the germline V gene, CDR1 is MNHEY and CDR2 is SVGAGI. For the CDR3, the DNA is TGTGCGGGGGGGGTGGGCAATCAGCCCCAGCATTTT. Its translation: CAGGVGNQPQHF.

The chain carries TRBV6-2 or TRBV6-3 and TRBJ1-2; TRBD1 is a possible D gene (5 bases). Germline CDR1 is MNHEY and CDR2 is SVGEGT. CDR3 length: 15 amino acids. With 5 bases removed from V and 3 bases from J, the gap between germline ends came to 16 bases. DNA for the CDR3: TGTGCCAGCAGTGACCTGGGGGGGTGGGACTATGGCTACACCTTC. It specifies CASSDLGGWDYGYTF.

The chain recombines TRBV18 with TRBJ1-5, with D unclear. The CDR3 extends over 16 amino acids. Trimming removed 3 bases at V and 3 bases at J, with 15 bases between. CDR1 and CDR2 (germline): KGHSH, LQKENI. CDR3 sequence: CASSPTSAGNNQPQHF. The CDR3 nucleotides read TGTGCCAGCTCACCCACCTCAGCAGGAAACAATCAGCCCCAGCATTTT.

The rearrangement links TRBV5-4 to TRBJ2-7; possible D gene TRBD1, 6 bases. The CDR3 has 15 amino acids. The germline V and J ends were trimmed by 1 base and 3 bases, with 14 bases remaining between them. Per the germline V gene, CDR1 is SGHNT and CDR2 is YYREEE (reference sequence). Written as DNA, the CDR3 is TGTGCCAGCAGCTTGCCTCAGGACAGTTACTACGAGCAGTACTTC. Translated: CASSLPQDSYYEQYF.

V gene TRBV4-3 combines with J gene TRBJ2-7, with a tentative D call TRBD1 (5 bases). The CDR3 is made up of 14 amino acids. Germline CDR1 LGHNA, CDR2 YSLEER. Trimming stripped 5 bases from V and 2 bases from J, with 13 bases between. The CDR3 coding sequence is TGCGCCAGCAGCGCATTCCAGGGCACCTACGAGCAGTACTTC. It codes for CASSAFQGTYEQYF.

In nucleotides, the CDR3 is TGTGCCAGCAGCCTCCGCGAGAACCAGCCCCAGCATTTT. Amino acid sequence: CASSLRENQPQHF. The V and J genes are TRBV6-2 or TRBV6-3 and TRBJ1-5; the D is unclear. This CDR3 has 13 residues. The germline V gene has CDR1 MNHEY and CDR2 SVGEGT. V lost 6 bases to trimming and J lost 7 bases, with 13 bases between them.

Only one count was recorded for this clone. This sequence joins TRBV19 and TRBJ2-5; D may be TRBD1 (6 bases). This CDR3 region has 14 residues. V was trimmed by 5 bases and J by 5 bases, leaving 15 bases between them. CDR1 LNHDA and CDR2 SQIVND come from the germline V gene (reference sequence). CDR3 loop: CASSLGTPRETQYF. CDR3 DNA: TGTGCCAGTAGTCTCGGGACACCCCGGGAGACCCAGTACTTC.

The rearrangement links TRBV3-1 (or the pseudogene TRBV3-2) to TRBJ1-6; D is perhaps TRBD1 (5 bases). Trimming took 1 base from V and 10 from J, leaving 11 bases between them. Germline V CDR1 and CDR2: LGHDT, YNNKEL (reference sequence). The CDR3 length is 14 residues. CDR3 sequence: CASSQAQGRSPLHF. In DNA form, the CDR3 reads TGTGCCAGCAGCCAAGCCCAGGGTCGATCACCCCTCCACTTT.

This clone was observed a handful of times. V gene TRBV6-5 combines with J gene TRBJ2-7; D is unclear. The CDR3 is made up of 14 amino acids. The V gene lost 0 bases and the J gene lost 4 bases, with 10 bases spanning the gap. The germline V gene has CDR1 MNHEY and CDR2 SVGAGI. The DNA of the CDR3 is TGTGCCAGCAGTTACTCGGCACCGGAGTACGAGCAGTACTTC. It specifies CASSYSAPEYEQYF.

This chain connects TRBV11-2 to TRBJ1-4, with 9 positions matching TRBD1. Trimming cost V 5 bases and J 5 bases; bases outside gene matches: 6. CDR3 length: 15 residues. Germline values: CDR1 SGHAT, CDR2 FQNNGV. The CDR3: CASSEQGAPNEKLFF. CDR3 coding DNA: TGTGCCAGCAGCGAACAGGGGGCGCCAAATGAAAAACTGTTTTTT.

CDR3 coding DNA: TGTGCCTGGAGCTACAACAGGGGGGGATATGAAAAACTGTTTTTT. This sequence encodes CAWSYNRGGYEKLFF. The rearrangement links TRBV30 to TRBJ1-4, with 8 bases lining up with TRBD1. Trimming cost V 3 bases and J 6 bases; bases outside gene matches: 9. In germline, CDR1 is GTSNPN, CDR2 SVGIG (reference sequence). This CDR3 has 15 amino acids.

This clone was detected ten times or more. V is TRBV6-2 or TRBV6-3 and J is TRBJ1-1; no reliable D call. The V gene lost 2 bases and the J gene lost 3 bases, with 7 bases spanning the gap. The CDR3 is made up of 13 amino acids. Germline assignment: CDR1 MNHEY and CDR2 SVGEGT. The CDR3 here is CASSYEDYTEAFF. DNA of the CDR3: TGTGCCAGCAGTTACGAGGACTACACTGAAGCTTTCTTT.

The CDR3 sequence: CASSVGELRSYNEQFF. The CDR3 DNA is TGTGCCAGCAGCGTAGGGGAGCTACGCTCCTACAATGAGCAGTTCTTC. The chain has TRBV9 and TRBJ2-1, with a possible D match to TRBD2 (5 bases). In germline, CDR1 is SGDLS, CDR2 YYNGEE. The CDR3 is made up of 16 amino acids. The ends were cut back, 0 bases at V and 0 bases at J, with 10 bases in the middle.

The chain carries TRBV10-3 and TRBJ1-5, with 7 bases identical to TRBD1. There are 15 residues in the CDR3. The V segment lost 6 bases and the J segment 2 bases; nucleotides outside the gene matches: 7. Germline CDR1 is ENHRY and CDR2 is SYGVKD. The CDR3 is CAISEQGEGNQPQHF. CDR3 nucleotide sequence: TGTGCCATCAGCGAGCAGGGGGAAGGCAATCAGCCCCAGCATTTT.

This clone was observed a few times. Compared with germline, one end of the junction differs, possibly owing to a read error. The chain carries TRBV4-2 and TRBJ1-5, with TRBD1 identical over 9 bases. The CDR3 is made up of 16 amino acids. CDR1 LGHNA and CDR2 YNFKEQ come from the germline V gene. CDR3 region: CASSQGQGYSNQPQHF. For the CDR3, the DNA is TGTGCCAGCAGTCAAGGACAGGGGTATAGCAATCAGCCCCAGCATTTT.

The chain has TRBV6-2 or TRBV6-3 and TRBJ2-7; TRBD1 aligns across 9 bases. This CDR3 comprises 16 residues. CDR1 MNHEY and CDR2 SVGEGT come from the germline V gene. Losses at the gene ends were 5 bases for V and 0 bases for J; bases not matched to a gene: 8. The CDR3 here is CASSETGTGSSYEQYF. The CDR3 coding sequence is TGTGCCAGCAGTGAGACCGGGACAGGGAGCTCCTACGAGCAGTACTTC.

V and J are TRBV10-3 and TRBJ1-2; D is unclear. The V gene lost 3 bases and the J gene lost 3 bases, with 5 bases spanning the gap. The length of the CDR3 is 12 residues. In germline, CDR1 is ENHRY, CDR2 SYGVKD. CDR3: CAISETDYGYTF. As DNA, the CDR3 is TGTGCCATCAGTGAAACAGACTATGGCTACACCTTC.

The chain couples TRBV2 to TRBJ2-1; D gene ambiguous. This CDR3 spans 14 amino acids. Germline V lookup: CDR1 SNHLY, CDR2 FYNNEI. V shed 1 base and J shed 10 bases, with 14 bases lying between them. The chain's CDR3 is CASSEDRVRSEQFF. The CDR3 DNA is TGTGCCAGCAGTGAAGATCGTGTGAGGTCGGAGCAGTTCTTC.

The genes are TRBV18 and TRBJ2-3, with 10 bases fitting TRBD2. The germline V gene has CDR1 KGHSH and CDR2 LQKENI. V lost 1 base and J lost 2; bases outside the gene matches: 3. The CDR3 has 16 amino acids. The CDR3: CASSPRSGGHTDTQYF. The DNA for the CDR3 is TGTGCCAGCTCACCACGTAGCGGGGGGCACACAGATACGCAGTATTTT.

This chain joins TRBV12-3 or TRBV12-4 and TRBJ1-1; a possible D gene is TRBD1 (5 bases). V gave up 5 bases and J gave up 1 base, with 8 bases separating them. The CDR3 covers 13 residues. The CDR3 sequence: CASSRQRNTEAFF. The CDR3 DNA reads TGTGCCAGCAGTCGACAGAGGAACACTGAAGCTTTCTTT.